This T cell receptor (beta chain) emerged from a study of T-cell memory formation after mild COVID-19. The TCR alpha and TCR beta cDNA libraries, bearing sample barcodes and UMIs, were generated by 5'RACE using constant-segment primers. TCRdb reprocessed the 5' RACE reads with MiXCR, giving one entry per CDR3 protein. The sample lists some 450,000 distinct CDR3 sequences, about a sixth occurring once. Study-level points and caveats: A second wave of clones peaked on day 37, and their SARS-CoV-2 specificity went unconfirmed.

Regarding this clonotype: As yet, its antigen is unknown.

This TCR was sampled from a man younger than 30 who had mild COVID-19 (a few samples of this study predate the infection). Cell type and time point are not known. Sequencing was performed on PBMCs or a T cell subset sorted from them (not recorded which).

DNA of the CDR3: TGCGCCAGCAGCCAAAGTCAGGCAAGGGACGAGCAGTACTTC. Translating gives CASSQSQARDEQYF. The V and J genes are TRBV4-1 and TRBJ2-7; D unclear. Germline CDR1 reads MGHRA; CDR2 reads YSYEKL. This CDR3 spans 14 amino acids. The ends were cut back, 2 bases at V and 5 bases at J, with 13 bases in the middle.